This T cell receptor beta chain was identified during a study of T cells in Graves' hyperthyroidism and ophthalmopathy (dated by TCRdb to between 2018 and 2021). Concerning the study at large: Peripheral blood samples were taken at the time of initial diagnosis, prior to any treatment. To identify distinguishing TCR V-J signatures, a discovery cohort of about 95 patients was used, comprising roughly 45 with Graves' ophthalmopathy and about 59 with stable Graves' hyperthyroidism. An independent validation cohort of fewer than 20 hyperthyroidism patients and about 16 patients who later progressed to ophthalmopathy tested prospective prediction of ophthalmopathy. The approximately 97 discovery patients were randomly divided into training and test sets at a 7:3 ratio. The study also compared thyroid tissue and blood T-cell repertoires from roughly 6 Graves' hyperthyroidism patients. Following sampling, methimazole starting at 30 mg daily was given to hyperthyroidism patients, and high-dose intravenous methylprednisolone was given to ophthalmopathy patients. The paper describes TCR Vbeta CDR3 sequencing of around 130 peripheral blood samples, made up of 43 ophthalmopathy patients, 70 to 80 hyperthyroidism patients and 17 progressor patients.

The hyperthyroidism patients were between 18 and 65 years old and newly diagnosed, with a disease duration of less than 2 months. The study excluded patients with uncontrolled infections, other autoimmune diseases, pregnancy or lactation. Diagnoses were established on the basis of clinical symptoms, serum thyroxine and TRAb, thyroid ultrasound, and orbital computed tomography. Blood from progressor patients was collected at the time of first diagnosis with hyperthyroidism, before any ophthalmopathy symptoms had appeared. PBMCs were separated from approximately 10 ml of fresh peripheral blood using Ficoll-Paque density gradient centrifugation. Progressor patients were defined as those initially diagnosed with Graves' hyperthyroidism in whom ophthalmopathy developed during follow-up. Trizol reagent was used to extract total RNA, and RNA quality was then checked on an Agilent 2100 Bioanalyzer. The CDR3 runs 15 amino acids, cysteine and phenylalanine included. Only the CDR3 DNA is retained, 45 bases long and in frame from the first base. CDR1 and CDR2, looked up from the germline V gene, are SGHNT and YENEEA. V and J are trimmed by 7 bases and 3 bases, and the gene matches miss 11 bases of the junction.

The TCR beta CDR3 regions were amplified from RNA transcripts. For the first round of RT-PCR on the TCR CDR3, the HTBI primer set was used together with the Qiagen OneStep RT-PCR kit. A second multiplex PCR round built the libraries, followed by size selection and purification. Paired-end sequencing of the libraries was performed with 100 bp reads on an Illumina HiSeq2000. On the study's bioinformatics: Raw data were processed with SOAPnuke, discarding reads with adapters, uncalled bases, mean Phred below 15, or no exact constant-primer or identifier match. COPE v1.2.5 was used to merge high-quality paired reads, and clonotypes were defined as unique nucleotide sequences. Clonotypes were aligned to IMGT TRBV, TRBD and TRBJ reference segments using MiTCR v1.1. The analysis included only V-J combinations with a frequency above 0.0001, which together covered roughly 99% of the repertoires. The TCS score was defined as F50 (clonal expansion) divided by E x V (chaos), with BLOSUM62-based TCRdist calculated between CDR3 peptides within each V-J. Welch's t-statistics and random forest reduced fewer than 550 V-J features to 10 to 15, which were used in a naive Bayes classifier (R e1071). The public reads were reprocessed in TCRdb via fastp at Q25 and MiXCR, keeping in-frame beta chains. Under each unique CDR3 protein, matching rows form one entry showing the most common genes and DNA. These V and J calls are TCRdb output, not the study's own analysis. This sample has about 270,000 distinct CDR3 sequences in its table, and roughly 15% of those were observed once. The leading ten clones occupy over 25% of the sample.

Study-wide findings and limitations: In validation, the model predicted progression to ophthalmopathy with approximately 71% sensitivity and less than 75% specificity, a median of roughly seven months before onset. No statistical method was used to fix the sample size in advance, and group allocation was not hidden from the investigators. Blood samples also contained most of the expanded thyroid clonotypes (frequency above 0.001), which suggests that blood repertoires may reflect thyroid immune responses. A model built on a 13 V-J signature distinguished ophthalmopathy from stable hyperthyroidism, reaching 87.88% sensitivity and approximately 81% specificity in cross-validation and 80%/75% in testing.

For this clonotype: Its antigen is not yet known. No base-level quality is on record; no much larger clone is a single base apart.

This sequence originates from a woman aged 45-65 years with Graves' hyperthyroidism that later progressed to Graves' ophthalmopathy. The V and J segments used are TRBV11-3 and TRBJ1-2; 7 of the junction bases match TRBD1. Source material: blood. The CDR3 amino acid sequence is: CASIILQGRYYGYTF. At the DNA level, the sequence is TGTGCCAGCATCATCCTACAGGGGCGGTACTATGGCTACACCTTC.